The 5 T cell receptor beta chains below all came from one sample that was sequenced in a study of immune evolution from preneoplasia to lung adenocarcinoma. The protocol was immunoSEQ multiplex PCR, while the TCRdb copy is restricted to in-frame clones and leaves out a portion. The sample contains approximately 9,000 clones, roughly 82% of which appear only once. Sequencing was performed on FFPE minimally invasive lung adenocarcinoma tissue. Receptors originate from a person between 65 and 79 years old with lung adenocarcinoma.

The genes are TRBV7-9 and TRBJ1-6; D is uncertain. Germline loops: CDR1 SEHNR, CDR2 FQNEAQ (reference sequence). The CDR3 covers 14 residues. Trimming took off 7 bases at V and 4 bases at J, with 11 bases between the two ends. CDR3 protein: CASTSGGYNSPLHF. As DNA, the CDR3 is TGTGCCAGCACCTCGGGAGGTTATAATTCACCCCTCCACTTT.

This chain links TRBV7-8 with TRBJ2-1; TRBD1 or TRBD2 may be the D gene (5 bases each). This CDR3 has 13 residues. V shed 4 bases and J shed 8 bases, with 12 bases lying between them. Germline V gives CDR1 SGHVS, CDR2 FQNEAQ. CDR3 DNA: TGTGCCAGCAGCTGGGGACCCGACTATGAGCAGTTCTTC. Encoded protein: CASSWGPDYEQFF.

This clone was picked up one time. The J gene is TRBJ2-1, the V gene TRBV7-8, with no clear D. CDR3 length equals 14 residues. The V end lost 4 bases, the J end lost 7 bases, and 14 bases lay between the germline ends. CDR1 and CDR2 (germline): SGHVS, FQNEAQ. The CDR3 spells CASSSLTSFNEQFF. CDR3 nucleotides: TGTGCCAGCAGCTCACTGACTTCTTTTAATGAGCAGTTCTTC.

As DNA, the CDR3 is TGTGCCAGCACCCTCGACAGGACCTACAATGAGCAGTTCTTC. The encoded protein is CASTLDRTYNEQFF. The chain links TRBV7-9 to TRBJ2-1; D perhaps matches TRBD1 (6 bases). V dropped 7 bases and J dropped 2 bases, with 12 bases sitting between them. This CDR3 is built from 14 residues. In germline, CDR1 is SEHNR, CDR2 FQNEAQ (reference sequence).

This chain joins TRBV7-9 and TRBJ2-3, with 9 bases identical to TRBD2. The CDR3 is 16 residues long. CDR1 SEHNR and CDR2 FQNEAQ come from the germline V gene (reference sequence). Unmatched junction bases numbered 8, after V lost 5 bases and J lost 2 bases. The CDR3 protein is CASSMSSGGVTDTQYF. The CDR3 nucleotides read TGTGCCAGCAGCATGAGTAGCGGGGGAGTCACAGATACGCAGTATTTT.